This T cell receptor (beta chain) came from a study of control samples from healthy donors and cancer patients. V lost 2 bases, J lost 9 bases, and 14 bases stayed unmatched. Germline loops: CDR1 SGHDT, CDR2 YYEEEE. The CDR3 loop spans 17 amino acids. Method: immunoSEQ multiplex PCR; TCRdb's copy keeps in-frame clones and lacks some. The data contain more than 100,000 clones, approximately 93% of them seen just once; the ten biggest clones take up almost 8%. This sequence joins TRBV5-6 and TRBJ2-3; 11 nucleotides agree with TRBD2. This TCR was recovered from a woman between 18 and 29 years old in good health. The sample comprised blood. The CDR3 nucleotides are TGTGCCAGCAGCTTAATTGGACCTAGCGGGGGGATCCAAACGCAGTATTTT. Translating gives CASSLIGPSGGIQTQYF.